These 13 T cell receptor beta chains originate from one sample sequenced in a study of T-cell memory formation after mild COVID-19. TCRdb processed the 5' RACE reads anew with MiXCR; each CDR3 protein has one entry. The data show about 560,000 distinct CDR3 sequences, roughly 17% seen once. The sample taken for sequencing was PBMCs or a T cell subset sorted from them (not recorded which). These TCRs come from an adult woman who had mild COVID-19 (a few samples of this study predate the infection). Cell type and time point are not known.

This sequence joins TRBV9 and TRBJ2-5, with TRBD2 identical over 9 bases. V lost 2 bases, J lost 5 bases, and 10 bases stayed unmatched. This CDR3 spans 16 amino acids. Germline lookup yields CDR1 SGDLS and CDR2 YYNGEE. The CDR3 sequence: CASSVLAGQGGETQYF. The CDR3 DNA reads as TGTGCCAGCAGCGTTCTAGCGGGACAAGGTGGGGAGACCCAGTACTTC.

The chain is built from TRBV5-1 and TRBJ2-3; TRBD1 aligns across 8 bases. The ends lost 6 bases at V and 2 bases at J; junction bases unmatched: 8. CDR1 is SGHRS, CDR2 YFSETQ, per germline. CDR3 length: 15 amino acids. Here the CDR3 DNA reads TGCGCCAGCAACCAGGGGGCTTACACCACAGATACGCAGTATTTT. Translated, it gives CASNQGAYTTDTQYF.

This clonotype appeared a few times. The V gene is TRBV20-1, the J gene TRBJ2-7, with 7 positions matching TRBD2. Germline assignment: CDR1 DFQATT and CDR2 SNEGSKA (reference sequence). Unmatched junction bases numbered 13, after V lost 5 bases and J lost 6 bases. The CDR3 covers 14 residues. As DNA, the CDR3 is TGCAGTGCTTTCTCCTACCGGGGGGAGTTCGAGCAGTACTTC. This gives the protein CSAFSYRGEFEQYF.

J is TRBJ2-1 and V is TRBV20-1; 9 bases fit TRBD2. The CDR3 length is 18 residues. CDR1 and CDR2 (germline): DFQATT, SNEGSKA (reference sequence). The J segment lost 4 bases and the V segment lost 0 bases, leaving 13 bases of the junction unmatched. For the CDR3, the DNA is TGCAGTGCTAGAGACCTTAAAGGGGTAGCGGGGGCTTACAATGAGCAGTTCTTC. Residues: CSARDLKGVAGAYNEQFF.

The sample holds a few counts of this clonotype. The chain couples TRBV27 to TRBJ2-7; no clear D gene. V was pared by 0 bases and J by 5 bases, with 11 bases between. Germline loops: CDR1 MNHEY, CDR2 SMNVEV (reference sequence). This CDR3 spans 14 amino acids. In DNA, the CDR3 is TGTGCCAGCAGTTTATCGGGTCTTTGGGACGAGCAGTACTTC. Translation: CASSLSGLWDEQYF.

This clonotype has at least ten counts. The CDR3: CASTLGQMNTEAFF. Written as DNA, the CDR3 is TGTGCCAGCACCCTCGGACAGATGAACACTGAAGCTTTCTTT. This chain connects TRBV12-3 or TRBV12-4 to TRBJ1-1, with D perhaps matching TRBD1 (6 bases). The ends were cut back, 7 bases at V and 0 bases at J, with 12 bases in the middle. The CDR3 sequence is 14 residues long.

In this sample, this clonotype turned up once. V and J are TRBV7-2 and TRBJ2-3; D possibly uses TRBD1 or TRBD2 (6 bases each). Trimming took off 2 bases at V and 6 bases at J, with 15 bases between the two ends. Germline V gene sequence: CDR1 SGHTA, CDR2 FQGNSA. The CDR3 extends over 15 amino acids. CDR3 in DNA: TGTGCCAGCAGCTTAAGTTCGACTAGGGGGGATACGCAGTATTTT. Residues: CASSLSSTRGDTQYF.

This clonotype was seen more than once but under ten times. The chain is built from TRBV20-1 and TRBJ1-1; perhaps TRBD1 as D (6 bases). The V gene lost 2 bases and the J gene lost 2 bases, with 15 bases spanning the gap. The CDR3 runs to 15 residues. CDR1 DFQATT and CDR2 SNEGSKA come from the germline V gene (reference sequence). The CDR3 nucleotides are TGCAGTGCTAGAAGTGACAGGTTCTTAAACACTGAAGCTTTCTTT. Protein product: CSARSDRFLNTEAFF.

This clonotype appeared a few times. V gene TRBV16 combines with J gene TRBJ2-1, with TRBD2 identical over 7 bases. The CDR3 is 15 residues long. Looked up from germline, CDR1 is KGHSY and CDR2 is FQNENV. The ends lost 0 bases at V and 3 bases at J; junction bases unmatched: 2. Here the CDR3 DNA reads TGTGCCAGCAGCCAATCGGGCGGGGGCTACAATGAGCAGTTCTTC. It yields the protein CASSQSGGGYNEQFF.

V is TRBV18 and J is TRBJ1-1; 7 bases match TRBD1. Looked up from germline, CDR1 is KGHSH and CDR2 is LQKENI. This CDR3 contains 12 residues. Germline trimming cut 7 bases from V and 7 bases from J; bases unmatched to any gene: 6. CDR3 nucleotides: TGTGCCAGCTTAAGCCGGGACAGTGAAGCTTTCTTT. The encoded protein is CASLSRDSEAFF.

This chain links TRBV7-8 with TRBJ2-3; D possibly corresponds to TRBD2 (6 bases). CDR3 size: 13 residues. Trimming shortened V by 4 bases and J by 8 bases, and 13 bases separated the two germline ends. Looked up from germline, CDR1 is SGHVS and CDR2 is FQNEAQ. As DNA, the CDR3 is TGTGCCAGCAGCTCTAGGAACGGGGGTACGCAGTATTTT. Its translation: CASSSRNGGTQYF.

The gene calls are TRBV12-3 or TRBV12-4 and TRBJ2-1; possible D gene TRBD2, 5 bases. V lost 5 bases and J 1 base, leaving 9 bases between the germline ends. The CDR3 is made up of 14 amino acids. CDR3 coding DNA: TGTGCCAGCAGTGGGGAGCCTTCCTACAATGAGCAGTTCTTC. Amino acids: CASSGEPSYNEQFF.

The chain joins TRBV6-1 to TRBJ2-7; possibly TRBD2 for D (6 bases). The germline V gene has CDR1 MNHNS and CDR2 SASEGT. CDR3 length: 13 amino acids. V gave up 7 bases and J gave up 0 bases, with 10 bases separating them. CDR3 sequence: CASINSGSYEQYF. The CDR3 nucleotides are TGTGCCAGCATAAATAGCGGCTCCTACGAGCAGTACTTC.